This T cell receptor (beta chain) was sequenced in a study of control samples from healthy donors and cancer patients. Produced via immunoSEQ multiplex PCR; TCRdb's table is partial and in-frame only. The profile shows 50,000 or so clones, roughly 94% of them singletons. Germline values: CDR1 LGHDT, CDR2 YNNKEL (reference sequence). The CDR3 sequence is 14 residues long. V was cut by 4 bases and J by 5 bases, with 14 bases left in between. The sequence came from a man aged 25 to 40 in good health. The sequenced material came from blood. This chain links TRBV3-1 (or the pseudogene TRBV3-2) with TRBJ1-2; D gene ambiguous. This CDR3 reads CASSPHSGGYGYTF. The CDR3, as DNA: TGTGCCAGCAGCCCCCATTCCGGAGGGTATGGCTACACCTTC.